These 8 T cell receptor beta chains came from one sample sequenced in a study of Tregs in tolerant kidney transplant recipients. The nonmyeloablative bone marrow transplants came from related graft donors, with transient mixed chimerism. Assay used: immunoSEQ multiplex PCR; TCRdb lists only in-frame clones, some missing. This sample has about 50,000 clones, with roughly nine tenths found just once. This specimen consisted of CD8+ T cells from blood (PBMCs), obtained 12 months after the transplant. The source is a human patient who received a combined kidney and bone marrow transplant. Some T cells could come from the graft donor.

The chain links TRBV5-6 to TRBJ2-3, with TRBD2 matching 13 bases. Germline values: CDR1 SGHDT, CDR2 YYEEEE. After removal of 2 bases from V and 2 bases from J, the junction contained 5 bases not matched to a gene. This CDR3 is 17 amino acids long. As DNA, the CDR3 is TGTGCCAGCAGCTTTGGACTAGCGGGGGCCTTCACAGATACGCAGTATTTT. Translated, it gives CASSFGLAGAFTDTQYF.

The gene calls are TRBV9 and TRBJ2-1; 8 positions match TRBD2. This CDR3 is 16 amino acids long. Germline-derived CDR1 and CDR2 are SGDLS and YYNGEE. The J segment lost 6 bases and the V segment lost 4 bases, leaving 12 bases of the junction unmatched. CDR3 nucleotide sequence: TGTGCCAGCAGCAAAGGGTACGGGAGGGCCATCAATGAGCAGTTCTTC. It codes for CASSKGYGRAINEQFF.

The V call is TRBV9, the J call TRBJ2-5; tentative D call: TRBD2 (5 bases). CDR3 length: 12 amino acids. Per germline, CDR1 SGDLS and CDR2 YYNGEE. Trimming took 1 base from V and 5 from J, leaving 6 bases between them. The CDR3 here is CASSVTGETQYF. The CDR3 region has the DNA TGTGCCAGCAGCGTAACGGGGGAGACCCAGTACTTC.

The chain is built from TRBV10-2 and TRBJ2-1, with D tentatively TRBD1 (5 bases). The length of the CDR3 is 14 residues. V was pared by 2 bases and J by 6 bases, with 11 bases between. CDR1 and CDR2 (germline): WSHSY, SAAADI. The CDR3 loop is CASSEEARVNEQFF. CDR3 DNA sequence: TGCGCCAGCAGTGAGGAGGCCAGGGTCAATGAGCAGTTCTTC.

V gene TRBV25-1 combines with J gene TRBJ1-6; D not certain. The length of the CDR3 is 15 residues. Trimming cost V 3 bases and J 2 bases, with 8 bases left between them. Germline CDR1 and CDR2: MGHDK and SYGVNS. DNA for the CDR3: TGTGCCAGCAGTGACGGGGTCGCCTATAATTCACCCCTCCACTTT. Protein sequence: CASSDGVAYNSPLHF. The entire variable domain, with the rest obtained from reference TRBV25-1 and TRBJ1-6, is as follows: EADIYQTPRYLVIGTGKKITLECSQTMGHDKMYWYQQDPGMELHLIHYSYGVNSTEKGDLSSESTVSRIRTEHFPLTLESARPSHTSQYLCASSDGVAYNSPLHFGNGTRLTVT.

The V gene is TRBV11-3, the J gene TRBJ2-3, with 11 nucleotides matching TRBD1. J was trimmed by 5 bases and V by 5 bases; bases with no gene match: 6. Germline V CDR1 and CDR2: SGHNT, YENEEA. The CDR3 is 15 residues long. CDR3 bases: TGTGCCAGCAGCCCGCGGACAGGGGGCTTAGATACGCAGTATTTT. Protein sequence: CASSPRTGGLDTQYF. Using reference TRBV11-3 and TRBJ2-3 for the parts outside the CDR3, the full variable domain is EAGVVQSPRYKIIEKKQPVAFWCNPISGHNTLYWYLQNLGQGPELLIRYENEEAVDDSQLPKDRFSAERLKGVDSTLKIQPAELGDSAVYLCASSPRTGGLDTQYFGPGTRLTVL.

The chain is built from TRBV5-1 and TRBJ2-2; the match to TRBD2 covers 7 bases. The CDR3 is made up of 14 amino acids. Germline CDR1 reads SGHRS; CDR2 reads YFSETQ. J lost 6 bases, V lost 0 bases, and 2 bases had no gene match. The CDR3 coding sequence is TGCGCCAGCAGCTTGGCGGCGGGGGCCGGGGAGCTGTTTTTT. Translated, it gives CASSLAAGAGELFF.

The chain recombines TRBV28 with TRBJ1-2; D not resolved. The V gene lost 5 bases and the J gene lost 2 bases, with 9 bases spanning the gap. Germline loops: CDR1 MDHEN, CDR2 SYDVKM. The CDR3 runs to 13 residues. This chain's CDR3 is CASSESGNYGYTF. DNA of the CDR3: TGTGCCAGCAGTGAATCGGGGAACTATGGCTACACCTTC.